This T cell receptor (beta chain) was observed in a study of T cells in localized non-small cell lung cancer. Study-wide results and limits: When the top 100 tumor clones were examined, a median approximately 62 of them also appeared in the adjacent lung, which was paired and uninvolved. Of the tissues analyzed, uninvolved adjacent lung showed maximal T cell clonality, greater than tumor. Higher T cell density in the blood was associated with longer overall survival, whereas higher adjacent-lung clonality associated with shorter survival.

Some clones are missing from TCRdb's copy, which holds only in-frame ones; the method was immunoSEQ multiplex PCR. The table records around 16,000 clones, approximately 81% of them present only once. This CDR3 has 13 residues. Germline V gene lookup returns CDR1 SGHNT and CDR2 YYREEE (reference sequence). With 3 bases removed from V and 9 bases from J, the gap between germline ends came to 13 bases. This clone appeared a single time. Its antigen is unknown. The V call is TRBV5-4, the J call TRBJ2-1; D is unresolved. This TCR came from a male donor older than 55 with stage I lung adenocarcinoma. This specimen was peripheral blood, taken before any cancer treatment. In DNA form, the CDR3 reads TGTGCCAGCAGCTATCAGGTAACAGTTGAGCAGTTCTTC. It is translated as CASSYQVTVEQFF.